The clone carrying this TCR beta chain has a handful of counts. The sample comes from a study of cytotoxic CD8 clonotypes in ibrutinib-treated CLL. Generated by immunoSEQ multiplex PCR, the TCRdb table keeps only in-frame clones and is missing some. The sample lists roughly 38,000 clones; about 47% were seen once. Germline CDR1 LNHDA, CDR2 SQIVND (reference sequence). The V end was cut by 3 bases, the J end by 7 bases, with 6 bases between. This CDR3 has 11 residues. The specimen was PBMCs, collected before ibrutinib treatment. This TCR came from a human donor with chronic lymphocytic leukemia. The rearrangement uses TRBV19 and TRBJ1-1, with a weak D call TRBD1 (5 bases). The CDR3 DNA sequence: TGTGCCAGTAGTATTGGGGGTGAAGCTTTCTTT. Its protein is CASSIGGEAFF.